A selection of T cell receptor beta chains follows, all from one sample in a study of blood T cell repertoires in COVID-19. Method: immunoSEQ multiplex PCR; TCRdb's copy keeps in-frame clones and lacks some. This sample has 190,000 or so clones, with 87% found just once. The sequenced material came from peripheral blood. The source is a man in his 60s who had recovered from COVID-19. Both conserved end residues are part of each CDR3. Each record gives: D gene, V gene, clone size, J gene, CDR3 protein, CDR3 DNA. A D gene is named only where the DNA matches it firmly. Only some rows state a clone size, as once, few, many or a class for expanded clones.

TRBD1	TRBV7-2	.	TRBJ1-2	CASSSGTGVAYGYTF	TGTGCCAGCAGCTCCGGGACAGGGGTGGCCTATGGCTACACCTTC
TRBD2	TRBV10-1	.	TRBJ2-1	CASSATSGKYNEQFF	TGCGCCAGCAGTGCGACTAGCGGGAAATACAATGAGCAGTTCTTC
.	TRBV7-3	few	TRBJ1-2	CASSLGPTASYGYTF	TGTGCCAGCAGCTTAGGGCCCACAGCCTCATATGGCTACACCTTC
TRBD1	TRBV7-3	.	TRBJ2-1	CASSLTGTSVYNEQFF	TGTGCCAGCAGCTTGACAGGGACCTCGGTCTACAATGAGCAGTTCTTC
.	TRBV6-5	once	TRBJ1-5	CASRENQPQHF	TGTGCCAGCAGGGAGAATCAGCCCCAGCATTTT
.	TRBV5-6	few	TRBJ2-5	CASSFGTSTLETQYF	TGTGCCAGCAGCTTCGGTACTAGCACGCTGGAGACCCAGTACTTC
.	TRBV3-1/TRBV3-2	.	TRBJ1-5	CASSQGGGRTGTQPQHF	TGTGCCAGCAGCCAAGGGGGGGGGAGGACTGGCACTCAGCCCCAGCATTTT
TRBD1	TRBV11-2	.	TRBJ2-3	CASSPGGQGLTDTQYF	TGTGCCAGCAGCCCCGGCGGACAGGGTTTGACGGATACGCAGTATTTT
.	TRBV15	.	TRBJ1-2	CATSRDPTGNYGYTF	TGTGCCACCAGCAGAGACCCCACAGGGAACTATGGCTACACCTTC
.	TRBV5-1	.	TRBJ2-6	CASSLGGSSGANVLTF	TGCGCCAGCAGCTTGGGCGGCAGCTCTGGGGCCAACGTCCTGACTTTC
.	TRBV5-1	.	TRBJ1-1	CASSWTASTEAFF	TGCGCCAGCAGCTGGACAGCCTCCACTGAAGCTTTCTTT
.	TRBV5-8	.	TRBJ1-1	CASSLAAGDPAFF	TGTGCCAGCAGCTTGGCGGCAGGGGACCCAGCTTTCTTT
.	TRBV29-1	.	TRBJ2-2	CSVGDRDTGELFF	TGCAGCGTTGGAGATCGGGACACCGGGGAGCTGTTTTTT
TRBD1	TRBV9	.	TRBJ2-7	CASSEGGQGLGEQYF	TGTGCCAGCAGTGAGGGGGGACAGGGGCTTGGCGAGCAGTACTTC
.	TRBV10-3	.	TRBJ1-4	CAIGQLLGEKLFF	TGTGCCATAGGACAGCTCCTGGGTGAAAAACTGTTTTTT
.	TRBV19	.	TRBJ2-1	CASSADRSSYNEQFF	TGTGCCAGTAGTGCGGACAGAAGCTCCTACAATGAGCAGTTCTTC
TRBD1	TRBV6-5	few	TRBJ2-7	CASSYSTGGSYEQYF	TGTGCCAGCAGTTACTCGACAGGGGGCTCCTACGAGCAGTACTTC
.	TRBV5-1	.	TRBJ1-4	CASSFTPGEEKLFF	TGCGCCAGCAGCTTTACCCCAGGGGAAGAAAAACTGTTTTTT
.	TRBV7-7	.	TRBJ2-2	CASSSGHNTGELFF	TGTGCCAGCAGCTCGGGACACAACACCGGGGAGCTGTTTTTT
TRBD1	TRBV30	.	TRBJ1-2	CAWRPDRENYGYTF	TGTGCCTGGAGACCCGACAGGGAGAACTATGGCTACACCTTC
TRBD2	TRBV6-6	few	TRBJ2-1	CASSYMSSGPNEQFF	TGTGCCAGCAGTTACATGTCTAGCGGACCCAATGAGCAGTTCTTC
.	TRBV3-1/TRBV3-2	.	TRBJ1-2	CASSQGTYYGYTF	TGTGCCAGCAGCCAAGGAACATACTATGGCTACACCTTC
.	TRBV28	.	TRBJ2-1	CASSPAGLQTYNEQFF	TGTGCCAGCAGTCCCGCAGGTCTCCAAACCTACAATGAGCAGTTCTTC
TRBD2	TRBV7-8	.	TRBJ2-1	CASRGTRGGDPHRSSYNEQFF	TGTGCCAGCAGGGGGACGCGGGGGGGAGACCCCCACAGGAGTTCCTACAATGAGCAGTTCTTC
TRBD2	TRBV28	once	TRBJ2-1	CASSLHPGGVNNEQFF	TGTGCCAGCAGCCTCCATCCGGGGGGAGTGAACAATGAGCAGTTCTTC
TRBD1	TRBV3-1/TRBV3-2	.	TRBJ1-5	CASSYDRVGQPQHF	TGTGCCAGCAGCTACGACAGGGTTGGCCAGCCCCAGCATTTT
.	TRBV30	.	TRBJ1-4	CAWSVLRGEKLFF	TGTGCCTGGAGTGTTCTAAGGGGCGAAAAACTGTTTTTT
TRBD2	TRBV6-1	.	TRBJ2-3	CASTGAGGSPRVDTQYF	TGTGCCAGCACTGGAGCTGGCGGGAGCCCTAGGGTGGATACGCAGTATTTT
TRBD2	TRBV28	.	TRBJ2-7	CASRGGGEDEQYF	TGTGCCAGCAGGGGGGGAGGGGAAGACGAGCAGTACTTC
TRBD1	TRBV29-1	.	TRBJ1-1	CSVWTGNTEAFF	TGCAGCGTCTGGACAGGGAACACTGAAGCTTTCTTT
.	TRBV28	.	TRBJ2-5	CASSFLEETQYF	TGTGCCAGCAGTTTTTTGGAGGAGACCCAGTACTTC
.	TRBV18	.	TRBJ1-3	CASSPPGSWASGNTIYF	TGTGCCAGCTCACCCCCAGGGTCCTGGGCCTCTGGAAACACCATATATTTT
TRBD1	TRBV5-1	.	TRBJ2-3	CASSLGGTVTDTQYF	TGCGCCAGCAGCTTGGGTGGGACAGTCACAGATACGCAGTATTTT
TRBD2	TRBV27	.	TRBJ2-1	CASRTSTSGSYNEQFF	TGTGCCAGCAGGACCTCGACTAGCGGATCATACAATGAGCAGTTCTTC
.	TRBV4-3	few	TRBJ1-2	CASSQVGDNYGYTF	TGCGCCAGCAGCCAAGTAGGGGATAACTATGGCTACACCTTC
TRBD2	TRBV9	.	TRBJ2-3	CASSVVAGDADTQYF	TGTGCCAGCAGCGTAGTAGCGGGTGACGCAGATACGCAGTATTTT
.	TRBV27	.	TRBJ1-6	CASSLRGPGGYNSPLHF	TGTGCCAGCAGTTTAAGAGGTCCCGGTGGGTATAATTCACCCCTCCACTTT
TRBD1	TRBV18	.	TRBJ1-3	CASSTDRGAGYTIYF	TGTGCCAGCTCAACGGACAGGGGCGCGGGTTACACCATATATTTT
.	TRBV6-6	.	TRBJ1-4	CASSRVPSATNEKLFF	TGTGCCAGCAGTCGGGTCCCTAGCGCAACTAATGAAAAACTGTTTTTT
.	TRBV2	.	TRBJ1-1	CARGGREKAFF	TGTGCCAGGGGGGGGCGGGAGAAAGCTTTCTTT
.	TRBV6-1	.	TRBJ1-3	CASSERQGLGTIYF	TGTGCCAGCAGTGAAAGGCAGGGGTTAGGCACCATATATTTT
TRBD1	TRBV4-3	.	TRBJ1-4	CASSHRQGVFDEKLFF	TGCGCCAGCAGCCATCGACAGGGGGTTTTCGATGAAAAACTGTTTTTT
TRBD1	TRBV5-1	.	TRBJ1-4	CASSLGQANEKLFF	TGCGCCAGCAGCTTAGGACAGGCCAATGAAAAACTGTTTTTT
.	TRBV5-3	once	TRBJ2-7	CARSLAADFNSYEQYF	TGTGCCAGAAGCTTGGCAGCCGACTTTAACTCCTACGAGCAGTACTTC
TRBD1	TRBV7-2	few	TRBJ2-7	CASSPGQGRALYF	TGTGCCAGCAGCCCCGGACAGGGAAGGGCTCTGTACTTC
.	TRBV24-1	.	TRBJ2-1	CATSDLHGSSYNEQFF	TGTGCCACCAGTGATTTGCACGGGAGCTCCTACAATGAGCAGTTCTTC
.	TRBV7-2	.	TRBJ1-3	CASSLGPPGDGNTIYF	TGTGCCAGCAGCTTAGGCCCCCCAGGGGATGGAAACACCATATATTTT
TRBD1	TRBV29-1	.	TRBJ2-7	CSVANFDRATYEQYF	TGCAGCGTCGCCAATTTCGACAGGGCTACCTACGAGCAGTACTTC
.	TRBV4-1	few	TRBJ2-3	CASSQDAQGLAGDTQYF	TGCGCCAGCAGCCAAGATGCCCAGGGATTAGCCGGCGATACGCAGTATTTT
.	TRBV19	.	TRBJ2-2	CASRKGGNTGELFF	TGTGCCAGTAGAAAGGGAGGGAACACCGGGGAGCTGTTTTTT
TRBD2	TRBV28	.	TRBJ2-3	CASSFHGAGEQDTQYF	TGTGCCAGCAGTTTCCATGGAGCGGGAGAGCAAGATACGCAGTATTTT
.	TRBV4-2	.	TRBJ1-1	CASSQEGGIMNTEAFF	TGTGCCAGCAGCCAAGAGGGGGGGATCATGAACACTGAAGCTTTCTTT
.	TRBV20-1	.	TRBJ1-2	CSASGQSSYGYTF	TGCAGTGCTAGTGGACAGTCGAGCTATGGCTACACCTTC
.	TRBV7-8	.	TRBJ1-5	CASSLEVWGFQPQHF	TGTGCCAGCAGCTTAGAGGTGTGGGGCTTTCAGCCCCAGCATTTT
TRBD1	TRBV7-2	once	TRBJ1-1	CASSSTGTGDTEAFF	TGTGCCAGCAGCTCCACCGGGACAGGGGACACTGAAGCTTTCTTT
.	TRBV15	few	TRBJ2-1	CATSSSLGRLAPYNEQFF	TGTGCCACCAGCAGCAGCCTTGGAAGGCTAGCGCCCTACAATGAGCAGTTCTTC
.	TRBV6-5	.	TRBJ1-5	CASRQGRGQPQHF	TGTGCCAGCAGACAGGGTCGCGGTCAGCCCCAGCATTTT
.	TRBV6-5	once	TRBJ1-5	CASSPRGDQPQHF	TGTGCCAGCAGTCCTCGGGGGGATCAGCCCCAGCATTTT
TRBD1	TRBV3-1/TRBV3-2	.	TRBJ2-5	CASSHLGQSLGETQYF	TGTGCCAGCAGCCACCTGGGACAGTCTTTGGGAGAGACCCAGTACTTC